Each of the 31 T cell receptor beta chains below was sequenced from the same sample in a study of blood T cell repertoires in COVID-19 (TCRdb year 2020). The library was built by means of the immunoSEQ multiplex PCR assay. TCRdb carries this immuneACCESS record with in-frame sequences only. Its versions omit some clonotypes, under half of them owing to an unresolved V gene in the studies checked, with the rest unexplained. Counted in this sample were around 95,000 clones; 80% of them appeared once. Around 10% of the sample rests with the top ten. The sequenced sample consisted of peripheral blood. These receptors were taken from a woman between 65 and 79 years old with acute or convalescent COVID-19.

This chain joins TRBV10-3 and TRBJ2-7, with 7 positions matching TRBD2. With 5 bases clipped from V and 6 bases from J, the junction kept 7 bases outside the gene matches. Per germline, CDR1 ENHRY and CDR2 SYGVKD. This CDR3 has 13 amino acids. Here the CDR3 reads CAISWEGSSEQYV. In nucleotides, the CDR3 is TGTGCCATCAGTTGGGAGGGGAGCAGCGAGCAGTACGTC.

In this sample, this clone turned up a few times. This chain links TRBV7-9 with TRBJ1-4; D unresolved. Germline CDR1 SEHNR, CDR2 FQNEAQ (reference sequence). V gave up 3 bases and J gave up 6 bases, with 14 bases separating them. There are 15 residues in the CDR3. CDR3 in DNA: TGTGCCAGCAGCTTCCTCTCGGGAAGAGATGAAAAACTGTTTTTT. Translating it yields CASSFLSGRDEKLFF.

This clone appeared a single time. V usage is TRBV19 and J usage is TRBJ2-5; perhaps TRBD2 as D (7 bases). V shed 9 bases and J shed 2 bases, with 22 bases lying between them. The CDR3 has 16 residues. CDR1 and CDR2 (germline): LNHDA, SQIVND (reference sequence). Written as DNA, the CDR3 is TGTGCCAGCAGGGTTCGAGGGGGGGCACTGCAAGAGACCCAGTACTTC. This encodes CASRVRGGALQETQYF.

V and J are TRBV6-2 or TRBV6-3 and TRBJ2-5; TRBD2 might be the D (6 bases). The CDR3 length is 15 residues. Germline values: CDR1 MNHEY, CDR2 SVGEGT. Trimming stripped 1 base from V and 1 base from J, with 10 bases between. CDR3 in DNA: TGTGCCAGCAGTTACTTGGGGGGTTCCCAAGAGACCCAGTACTTC. Protein product: CASSYLGGSQETQYF.

The CDR3 spells CASTDRMGLGNTIYF. The CDR3 bases are TGTGCCAGCACCGACAGGATGGGCCTTGGGAACACCATATATTTT. The chain has TRBV27 and TRBJ1-3; D might be TRBD1 (6 bases). The CDR3 has 15 residues. Germline CDR1 MNHEY, CDR2 SMNVEV (reference sequence). Trimming took off 7 bases at V and 7 bases at J, with 20 bases between the two ends.

This clone has only one observation. The chain couples TRBV7-2 to TRBJ1-6; D is undetermined. Germline values: CDR1 SGHTA, CDR2 FQGNSA. Trimming left V 2 bases short and J 7 bases short, with 12 bases between. The CDR3 covers 15 residues. Here the CDR3 DNA reads TGTGCCAGCAGCTTAAGGCCAGGTGTAAATTCACCCCTCCACTTT. Translation gives CASSLRPGVNSPLHF.

The rearrangement uses TRBV6-5 and TRBJ1-1, with unresolved D. The CDR3 is 13 amino acids. Germline CDR1 reads MNHEY; CDR2 reads SVGAGI. Trimming removed 8 bases from V and 0 bases from J, with 10 bases in between. CDR3 nucleotide sequence: TGTGCCAGCGGCGGAGTCATGAACACTGAAGCTTTCTTT. Encoded protein: CASGGVMNTEAFF.

The chain joins TRBV11-2 to TRBJ1-1, with D perhaps TRBD1 (6 bases). Trimming removed 5 bases at V and 4 bases at J, with 17 bases between. The CDR3 length is 15 residues. CDR1 and CDR2 from the germline V gene are SGHAT and FQNNGV. For the CDR3, the DNA is TGTGCCAGCAGCCCGCTAACAGGGTGGGTCACTGAAGCTTTCTTT. Protein product: CASSPLTGWVTEAFF.

The chain joins TRBV7-2 to TRBJ2-2; D perhaps matches TRBD2 (7 bases). Germline V gene lookup returns CDR1 SGHTA and CDR2 FQGNSA. The CDR3 length is 12 residues. The V gene lost 1 base and the J gene lost 14 bases, with 11 bases spanning the gap. For the CDR3, the DNA is TGTGCCAGCAGCTTAGGGGGAGGGGGACTGTTTTTT. This translates into CASSLGGGGLFF.

The chain is built from TRBV30 and TRBJ2-1; TRBD2 matches at 13 bases. The CDR3 contains 13 residues. Germline V gene lookup returns CDR1 GTSNPN and CDR2 SVGIG (reference sequence). Losses at the gene ends were 8 bases for V and 7 bases for J; bases not matched to a gene: 5. For the CDR3, the DNA is TGTGCCCGCCGACTAGCGGGGGGAAATGAGCAGTTCTTC. It specifies CARRLAGGNEQFF.

The genes are TRBV24-1 and TRBJ2-7; TRBD1 matches 9 bases. With 4 bases clipped from V and 6 bases from J, the junction kept 9 bases outside the gene matches. Germline V gives CDR1 KGHDR, CDR2 SFDVKD. The CDR3 loop spans 15 amino acids. The CDR3 DNA follows: TGTGCCACCAGTGACCCCGGGACAGGGAATGGCGAGCAGTACTTC. This encodes CATSDPGTGNGEQYF.

The sample holds a few counts of this clone. The chain has TRBV5-1 and TRBJ1-2; TRBD1 might be the D (6 bases). The CDR3 extends over 17 amino acids. The germline V gene has CDR1 SGHRS and CDR2 YFSETQ. Trimming removed 1 base at V and 2 bases at J, with 18 bases between. This CDR3 reads CASSLRSGTSGNYGYTF. As DNA, the CDR3 is TGCGCCAGCAGCTTGCGCTCCGGGACATCGGGAAACTATGGCTACACCTTC.

The chain is built from TRBV7-8 and TRBJ1-1; no definite D call. CDR3 length equals 13 residues. V lost 4 bases, J lost 1 base, and 7 bases lay in between. Per germline, CDR1 SGHVS and CDR2 FQNEAQ. The CDR3 coding sequence is TGTGCCAGCAGCTCCGGTGGGAACACTGAAGCTTTCTTT. Its translation is CASSSGGNTEAFF.

V gene TRBV27 combines with J gene TRBJ1-1, with 8 nucleotides matching TRBD1. After removal of 2 bases from V and 7 bases from J, the junction contained 0 bases not matched to a gene. Germline V gene data show CDR1 as MNHEY and CDR2 as SMNVEV (reference sequence). CDR3 size: 12 residues. Here the CDR3 reads CASSLTGGEAFF. The CDR3 bases are TGTGCCAGCAGTTTAACAGGGGGTGAAGCTTTCTTT.

This chain links TRBV20-1 with TRBJ2-1, with D possibly matching TRBD1 (5 bases). This CDR3 is built from 11 residues. V lost 7 bases, J lost 6 bases, and 10 bases lay in between. CDR1 is DFQATT, CDR2 SNEGSKA, per germline (reference sequence). The CDR3 nucleotides read TGCAGTGGGTGGGGCGGCAATGAGCAGTTCTTC. It specifies CSGWGGNEQFF.

The V call is TRBV2, the J call TRBJ2-5, with a weak D call TRBD1 (6 bases). The V and J ends lost 5 bases and 1 base respectively, with 11 bases between them. Germline CDR1 reads SNHLY; CDR2 reads FYNNEI. There are 14 residues in the CDR3. This chain's CDR3 is CASSRDTLQETQYF. Here the CDR3 DNA reads TGTGCCAGCAGTAGGGACACTCTCCAAGAGACCCAGTACTTC.

The V and J genes are TRBV10-3 and TRBJ1-6, with 7 bases that match TRBD1. Losses at the gene ends were 0 bases for V and 7 bases for J; bases not matched to a gene: 9. The CDR3 runs 17 residues. CDR1 and CDR2 from the germline V gene are ENHRY and SYGVKD. In DNA form, the CDR3 reads TGTGCCATCAGTGAGTCACCCGGACAGGCTAGAAATTCACCCCTCCACTTT. Protein sequence: CAISESPGQARNSPLHF.

This CDR3 is CASKITNTGELFF. CDR3 nucleotides: TGTGCCAGTAAAATAACGAACACCGGGGAGCTGTTTTTT. The rearrangement uses TRBV19 and TRBJ2-2; D is unclear. Trimming took off 7 bases at V and 0 bases at J, with 6 bases between the two ends. The germline V gene encodes CDR1 LNHDA and CDR2 SQIVND (reference sequence). The CDR3 contains 13 residues.

This chain connects TRBV5-5 to TRBJ2-1; D is undetermined. V lost 1 base, J lost 12 bases, and 14 bases lay in between. The CDR3 length is 13 residues. Germline CDR1 SGHKS, CDR2 YYEKEE (reference sequence). This chain's CDR3 is CASSLNPSFGQFF. CDR3 nucleotide sequence: TGTGCCAGCAGCTTGAACCCCTCCTTCGGGCAGTTCTTC.

V and J are TRBV19 and TRBJ1-5, with D possibly matching TRBD1 (5 bases). The CDR3 is 12 amino acids. CDR1 LNHDA and CDR2 SQIVND come from the germline V gene (reference sequence). V lost 5 bases, J lost 5 bases, and 7 bases lay in between. CDR3 nucleotides: TGTGCCAGTAGTTGGGGGGATCAGCCCCAGCATTTT. Its protein is CASSWGDQPQHF. Combining the CDR3 with reference TRBV19 and TRBJ1-5 gives the whole variable domain DGGITQSPKYLFRKEGQNVTLSCEQNLNHDAMYWYRQDPGQGLRLIYYSQIVNDFQKGDIAEGYSVSREKKESFPLTVTSAQKNPTAFYLCASSWGDQPQHFGDGTRLSIL.

Worth noting for this clone: The germline gene is not matched at one end of the junction; a read error may be the cause. The chain joins TRBV9 to TRBJ2-4; TRBD2 is a possible D gene (6 bases). Germline V gene lookup returns CDR1 SGDLS and CDR2 YYNGEE. CDR3 length: 14 amino acids. The CDR3 protein is CANSPSTRVDIQYF. CDR3 bases: TGTGCCAACAGCCCATCGACTAGGGTCGACATTCAGTACTTC.

The V and J genes are TRBV9 and TRBJ1-1, with D possibly being TRBD1 (6 bases). This CDR3 is 15 amino acids long. Germline lookup yields CDR1 SGDLS and CDR2 YYNGEE. V shed 4 bases and J shed 0 bases, with 13 bases lying between them. The CDR3 spells CASSPQTGMNTEAFF. The CDR3 DNA sequence: TGTGCCAGCAGCCCCCAAACAGGGATGAACACTGAAGCTTTCTTT.

The sample holds one count of this clone. J is TRBJ1-5 and V is TRBV5-1; the match to TRBD1 covers 7 bases. Germline CDR1 reads SGHRS; CDR2 reads YFSETQ. Losses at the gene ends were 3 bases for V and 0 bases for J; bases not matched to a gene: 3. CDR3 length equals 15 residues. The CDR3 protein is CASSWGQNSNQPQHF. DNA of the CDR3: TGCGCCAGCAGCTGGGGACAGAATAGCAATCAGCCCCAGCATTTT.

The CDR3 sequence is CASSPLGQGLNTEAFF. CDR3 in DNA: TGTGCCAGCTCACCACTGGGACAGGGACTGAACACTGAAGCTTTCTTT. The V and J genes are TRBV18 and TRBJ1-1, with 9 bases identical to TRBD1. CDR3 size: 16 residues. V dropped 1 base and J dropped 0; count of bases not matched to a gene: 3. Germline CDR1 KGHSH, CDR2 LQKENI. Drawing the rest from reference TRBV18 and TRBJ1-1, the complete variable domain is NAGVMQNPRHLVRRRGQEARLRCSPMKGHSHVYWYRQLPEEGLKFMVYLQKENIIDESGMPKERFSAEFPKEGPSILRIQQVVRGDSAAYFCASSPLGQGLNTEAFFGQGTRLTVV.

The CDR3 here is CASSTTRTDTQYF. CDR3 sequence (DNA): TGTGCCAGTAGTACGACTAGAACAGATACGCAGTATTTT. The gene calls are TRBV19 and TRBJ2-3; the D gene is possibly TRBD2 (6 bases). This CDR3 region has 13 residues. Germline-derived CDR1 and CDR2 are LNHDA and SQIVND (reference sequence). Trimming pared 4 bases from V and 3 bases from J, leaving 8 bases between. The whole variable domain, filled in from reference TRBV19 and TRBJ2-3, reads DGGITQSPKYLFRKEGQNVTLSCEQNLNHDAMYWYRQDPGQGLRLIYYSQIVNDFQKGDIAEGYSVSREKKESFPLTVTSAQKNPTAFYLCASSTTRTDTQYFGPGTRLTVL.

Turning to this clone: Other DNA sequences in this sample translate to the same CDR3. The DNA for the CDR3 is TGTGCCAGCGGGACAGGGTCCAATCAGCCCCAGCATTTT. Its translation: CASGTGSNQPQHF. The genes are TRBV6-5 and TRBJ1-5; TRBD1 matches at 9 bases. Unmatched junction bases numbered 2, after V lost 8 bases and J lost 3 bases. Per germline, CDR1 MNHEY and CDR2 SVGAGI. The CDR3 is made up of 13 amino acids.

This clone has only one observation. The chain recombines TRBV10-3 with TRBJ1-1, with a possible D match to TRBD1 (5 bases). Germline-derived CDR1 and CDR2 are ENHRY and SYGVKD. The CDR3 consists of 14 residues. The ends were cut back, 4 bases at V and 7 bases at J, with 16 bases in the middle. This CDR3 is CAISVGGAAVEAFF. In nucleotides, the CDR3 is TGTGCCATCAGTGTCGGAGGGGCCGCCGTTGAAGCTTTCTTT.

This clone was recorded only once. The chain employs TRBV10-2 and TRBJ1-5; tentative D call: TRBD1 (5 bases). Looked up from germline, CDR1 is WSHSY and CDR2 is SAAADI. The CDR3 is made up of 14 amino acids. Trimming cost V 2 bases and J 6 bases, with 11 bases left between them. The CDR3 region has the DNA TGCGCCAGCAGTGAGGCAGGGAACTTTCAGCCCCAGCATTTT. This sequence encodes CASSEAGNFQPQHF.

The chain has TRBV14 and TRBJ1-2; 8 bases agree with TRBD1. There are 15 residues in the CDR3. V lost 3 bases, J lost 7 bases, and 10 bases stayed unmatched. From germline, CDR1 is SGHDN and CDR2 FVKESK. The CDR3 loop is CASSQTRGTGVGYTF. CDR3 nucleotide sequence: TGTGCCAGCAGCCAGACCCGGGGGACAGGCGTTGGCTACACCTTC.

The J gene is TRBJ1-6, the V gene TRBV7-2, with TRBD1 identical over 7 bases. The CDR3 consists of 15 residues. Trimming took 11 bases from V and 0 from J; bases not matched to a gene: 7. Germline V gene data show CDR1 as SGHTA and CDR2 as FQGNSA. Here the CDR3 reads CAVGQESSYNSPLHF. The CDR3 DNA reads TGTGCCGTCGGACAGGAGAGCTCCTATAATTCACCCCTCCACTTT.

This clone occurred once. The chain employs TRBV27 and TRBJ2-7; a possible D gene is TRBD2 (6 bases). V lost 3 bases, J lost 5 bases, and 8 bases lay in between. This CDR3 comprises 12 residues. The germline V gene encodes CDR1 MNHEY and CDR2 SMNVEV (reference sequence). The CDR3, as DNA: TGTGCCAGCAGTTTGGGGGGACACGAGCAGTACTTC. Translation: CASSLGGHEQYF.